What follows are 18 T cell receptor beta chains derived from one specimen sequenced in a study of T cell responses to AZD1222 COVID-19 vaccine. Measured with immunoSEQ multiplex PCR; TCRdb has only the in-frame clones, and not every one. The repertoire holds some 150,000 clones, about 91% seen once, with 1.9% in the top ten. Material: peripheral blood, obtained on day 0 of AZD1222 vaccination. The receptors were gathered from an adult in good health.

A single count supports this clone. The V and J genes are TRBV7-2 and TRBJ1-2, with D perhaps matching TRBD1 (6 bases). Per germline, CDR1 SGHTA and CDR2 FQGNSA. Trimming took 5 bases from V and 7 from J, leaving 17 bases between them. The CDR3 extends over 14 amino acids. In DNA form, the CDR3 reads TGTGCCAGCAGCCCTTCTGCCGGGGGGCTTGGCTACACCTTC. It is translated as CASSPSAGGLGYTF.

This clone was found a few times. This chain joins TRBV20-1 and TRBJ1-6; TRBD1 matches 10 bases. CDR3 length: 14 amino acids. CDR1 and CDR2 from the germline V gene are DFQATT and SNEGSKA (reference sequence). The junction had 4 bases not matched to a gene; V was cut back by 3 bases and J by 8 bases. CDR3 region: CSASATGGYSPLHF. The DNA of the CDR3 is TGCAGTGCTAGTGCGACAGGGGGCTATTCACCCCTCCACTTT.

The chain combines TRBV27 with TRBJ1-1, with a tentative D call TRBD1 (5 bases). The CDR3 consists of 13 residues. Trimming stripped 8 bases from V and 7 bases from J, with 17 bases between. The germline V gene has CDR1 MNHEY and CDR2 SMNVEV (reference sequence). The CDR3 DNA is TGTGCCAGCCGTGAATGGGGGGTCGGTGAAGCTTTCTTT. Translation: CASREWGVGEAFF.

The chain employs TRBV4-1 and TRBJ1-1; 9 bases agree with TRBD1. Germline V gives CDR1 MGHRA, CDR2 YSYEKL. V lost 5 bases and J lost 1; bases outside the gene matches: 2. The CDR3 runs to 14 residues. CDR3 region: CASSKTGGNTEAFF. The CDR3 bases are TGCGCCAGCAGCAAGACAGGGGGGAACACTGAAGCTTTCTTT.

This sequence joins TRBV7-9 and TRBJ1-5; no firm D call. Between the trimmed V and J ends, which lost 1 base and 2 bases, there was a span of 9 bases. Per the germline V gene, CDR1 is SEHNR and CDR2 is FQNEAQ (reference sequence). The length of the CDR3 is 15 residues. DNA of the CDR3: TGTGCCAGCAGCTTAGGGTCCAAGGGCAATCAGCCCCAGCATTTT. This codes for CASSLGSKGNQPQHF.

The chain carries TRBV12-3 or TRBV12-4 and TRBJ2-1, with D possibly being TRBD1 (7 bases). Trimming pared 4 bases from V and 14 bases from J, leaving 15 bases between. The CDR3 consists of 12 residues. This chain's CDR3 is CASSSGGLGKFF. The DNA for the CDR3 is TGTGCCAGCAGTTCAGGGGGGCTTGGGAAGTTCTTC.

The chain links TRBV19 to TRBJ1-3; 10 positions match TRBD1. Trimming took 11 bases from V and 3 from J; bases not matched to a gene: 7. Germline values: CDR1 LNHDA, CDR2 SQIVND (reference sequence). There are 14 residues in the CDR3. The CDR3 here is CAGWTGGFGNTIYF. DNA of the CDR3: TGTGCCGGCTGGACAGGGGGTTTTGGAAACACCATATATTTT.

As concerns this clone: Mismatch with germline at one junction end may stem from a read error. This chain links TRBV7-7 with TRBJ1-1; D remains ambiguous. The germline V gene encodes CDR1 SSHAT and CDR2 FNYEAQ (reference sequence). The CDR3 runs 13 residues. The CDR3 DNA sequence: TGTGCTAGCAGCTTTACGCCGGGCACTGAAGCTTTCTTT. Encoded protein: CASSFTPGTEAFF.

The chain employs TRBV5-1 and TRBJ1-4, with 7 bases fitting TRBD1. The length of the CDR3 is 15 residues. Unmatched junction bases numbered 9, after V lost 0 bases and J lost 10 bases. Germline lookup yields CDR1 SGHRS and CDR2 YFSETQ. CDR3: CASSLDRQGGGKLFF. The CDR3 coding sequence is TGCGCCAGCAGCTTGGATAGACAGGGAGGTGGAAAACTGTTTTTT.

The chain has TRBV5-4 and TRBJ2-2; 9 nucleotides line up with TRBD1. The J segment lost 7 bases and the V segment lost 1 base, leaving 11 bases of the junction unmatched. This CDR3 has 17 amino acids. Germline V gene lookup returns CDR1 SGHNT and CDR2 YYREEE (reference sequence). The CDR3 loop reads CASSLRGTGRGVGELFF. Here the CDR3 DNA reads TGTGCCAGCAGCTTGAGAGGGACAGGGCGAGGGGTCGGGGAGCTGTTTTTT.

The chain has TRBV7-2 and TRBJ2-3; 8 bases match TRBD2. The V gene's germline CDR1 is SGHTA and CDR2 FQGNSA. This CDR3 spans 16 amino acids. The junction had 11 bases not matched to a gene; V was cut back by 5 bases and J by 4 bases. DNA of the CDR3: TGTGCCAGCAGCCTCACCGGGGGGGCCCAGGCAGATACGCAGTATTTT. Translation gives CASSLTGGAQADTQYF. The variable domain in full, completed from reference TRBV7-2 and TRBJ2-3, reads GAGVSQSPSNKVTEKGKDVELRCDPISGHTALYWYRQSLGQGLEFLIYFQGNSAPDKSGLPSDRFSAERTGGSVSTLTIQRTQQEDSAVYLCASSLTGGAQADTQYFGPGTRLTVL.

This clone was recorded once. V and J are TRBV7-2 and TRBJ1-2; 9 bases match TRBD1. The germline V gene encodes CDR1 SGHTA and CDR2 FQGNSA. V trimming: 5 bases; J trimming: 5 bases; junction bases outside the gene matches: 3. The CDR3 is made up of 13 amino acids. The DNA for the CDR3 is TGTGCCAGCAGCCAAGACAGGGGGTATGGCTACACCTTC. Its translation: CASSQDRGYGYTF.

J is TRBJ1-5 and V is TRBV7-9; a weak D match, TRBD1 (5 bases). V dropped 10 bases and J dropped 9 bases, with 10 bases sitting between them. This CDR3 has 10 amino acids. Germline V gives CDR1 SEHNR, CDR2 FQNEAQ (reference sequence). The CDR3 spells CATGHLPQHF. DNA for the CDR3: TGTGCCACAGGGCATCTGCCCCAGCATTTT.

The genes are TRBV6-2 or TRBV6-3 and TRBJ1-5; D gene ambiguous. CDR1 and CDR2 (germline): MNHEY, SVGEGT. This CDR3 comprises 17 residues. Trimming removed 2 bases from V and 3 bases from J, with 17 bases in between. The CDR3 reads CASSYPVVGPNNQPQHF. In nucleotides, the CDR3 is TGTGCCAGCAGTTACCCCGTGGTAGGCCCTAACAATCAGCCCCAGCATTTT.

The V and J genes are TRBV3-1 (or the pseudogene TRBV3-2) and TRBJ1-2, with D possibly being TRBD1 (5 bases). This CDR3 spans 16 amino acids. V lost 2 bases to trimming and J lost 6 bases, with 19 bases between them. From germline, CDR1 is LGHDT and CDR2 YNNKEL (reference sequence). The CDR3 region is CASSQYGPLRGDGYTF. The CDR3 nucleotides are TGTGCCAGCAGCCAATACGGGCCACTAAGAGGGGATGGCTACACCTTC.

V usage is TRBV7-2 and J usage is TRBJ1-2; a weak D match, TRBD1 (6 bases). CDR1 and CDR2 from the germline V gene are SGHTA and FQGNSA. Trimming stripped 2 bases from V and 7 bases from J, with 11 bases between. This CDR3 region has 13 residues. The CDR3 loop reads CASSLSRGGGYTF. The CDR3 nucleotides are TGTGCCAGCAGCTTAAGCAGGGGCGGTGGCTACACCTTC.

In DNA form, the CDR3 reads TGTGCCAGTAGTCCCGCCCAGGTTGTCAACACCGGGGAGCTGTTTTTT. As protein: CASSPAQVVNTGELFF. This chain joins TRBV19 and TRBJ2-2; D uncertain. The V gene's germline CDR1 is LNHDA and CDR2 SQIVND (reference sequence). V lost 5 bases, J lost 2 bases, and 15 bases lay in between. The CDR3 totals 16 residues.

The rearrangement links TRBV5-1 to TRBJ2-1; maybe TRBD1 (6 bases). V was cut by 4 bases and J by 5 bases, with 16 bases left in between. CDR1 is SGHRS, CDR2 YFSETQ, per germline. There are 15 residues in the CDR3. The DNA for the CDR3 is TGCGCCAGCAGCGCCCCCCCAGGGGACGACAATGAGCAGTTCTTC. This gives the protein CASSAPPGDDNEQFF. The full variable domain, completed using reference TRBV5-1 and TRBJ2-1, is KAGVTQTPRYLIKTRGQQVTLSCSPISGHRSVSWYQQTPGQGLQFLFEYFSETQRNKGNFPGRFSGRQFSNSRSEMNVSTLELGDSALYLCASSAPPGDDNEQFFGPGTRLTVL.